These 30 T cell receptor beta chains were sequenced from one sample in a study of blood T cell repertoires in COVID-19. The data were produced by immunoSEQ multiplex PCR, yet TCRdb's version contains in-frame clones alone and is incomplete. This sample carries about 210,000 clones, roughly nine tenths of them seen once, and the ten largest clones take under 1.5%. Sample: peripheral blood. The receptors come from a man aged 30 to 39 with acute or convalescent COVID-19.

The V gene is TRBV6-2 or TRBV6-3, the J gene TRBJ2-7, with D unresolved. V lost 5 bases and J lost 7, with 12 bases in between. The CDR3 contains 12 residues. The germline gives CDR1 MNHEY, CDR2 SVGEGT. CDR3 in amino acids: CASSLPVLEQYF. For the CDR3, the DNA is TGTGCCAGCAGTCTCCCGGTCTTGGAGCAGTACTTC.

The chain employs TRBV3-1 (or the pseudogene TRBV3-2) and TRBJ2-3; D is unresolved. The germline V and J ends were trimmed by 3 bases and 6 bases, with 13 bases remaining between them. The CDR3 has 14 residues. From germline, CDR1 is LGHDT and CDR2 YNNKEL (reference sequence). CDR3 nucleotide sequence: TGTGCCAGCAGCCATGGGTCGAGCAGGGATACGCAGTATTTT. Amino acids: CASSHGSSRDTQYF.

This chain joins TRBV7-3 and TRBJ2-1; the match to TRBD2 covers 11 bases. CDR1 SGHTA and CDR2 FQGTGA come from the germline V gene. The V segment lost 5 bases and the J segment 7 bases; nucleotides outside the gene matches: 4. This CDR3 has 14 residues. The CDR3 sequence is CASSPSGGRNEQFF. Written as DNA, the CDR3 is TGTGCCAGCAGCCCTAGCGGGGGGAGGAATGAGCAGTTCTTC. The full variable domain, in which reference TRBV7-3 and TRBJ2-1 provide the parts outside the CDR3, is GAGVSQTPSNKVTEKGKYVELRCDPISGHTALYWYRQSLGQGPEFLIYFQGTGAADDSGLPNDRFFAVRPEGSVSTLKIQRTERGDSAVYLCASSPSGGRNEQFFGPGTRLTVL.

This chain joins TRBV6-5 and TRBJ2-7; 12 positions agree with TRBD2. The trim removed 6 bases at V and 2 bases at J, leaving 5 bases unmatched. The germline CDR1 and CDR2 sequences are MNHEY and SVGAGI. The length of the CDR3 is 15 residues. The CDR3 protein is CASSTSGGTPYEQYF. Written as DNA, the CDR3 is TGTGCCAGCAGCACTAGCGGGGGGACTCCCTACGAGCAGTACTTC.

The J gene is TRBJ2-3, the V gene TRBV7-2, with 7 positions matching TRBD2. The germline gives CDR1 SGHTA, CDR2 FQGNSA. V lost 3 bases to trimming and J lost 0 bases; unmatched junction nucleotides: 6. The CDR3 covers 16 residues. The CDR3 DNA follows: TGTGCCAGCAGCTTTCGTGGGGGAGGGAGCACAGATACGCAGTATTTT. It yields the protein CASSFRGGGSTDTQYF.

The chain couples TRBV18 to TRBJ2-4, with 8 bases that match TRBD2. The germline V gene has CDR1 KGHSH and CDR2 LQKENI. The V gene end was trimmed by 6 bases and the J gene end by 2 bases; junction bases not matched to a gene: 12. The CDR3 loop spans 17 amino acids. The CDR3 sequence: CASSPSGSGMSKNIQYF. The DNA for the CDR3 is TGTGCCAGCTCCCCCAGCGGGAGCGGTATGTCCAAAAACATTCAGTACTTC.

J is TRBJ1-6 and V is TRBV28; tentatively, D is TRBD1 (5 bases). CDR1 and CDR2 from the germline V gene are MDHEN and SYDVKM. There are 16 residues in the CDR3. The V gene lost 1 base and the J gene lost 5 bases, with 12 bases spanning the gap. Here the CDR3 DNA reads TGTGCCAGCAGTTTATTTGGGGCAGGGAATAATTCACCCCTCCACTTT. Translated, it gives CASSLFGAGNNSPLHF.

The CDR3 nucleotides are TGTGCCACCCAGAGACGGGGAGTAGATGAGCAGTTCTTC. The encoded protein is CATQRRGVDEQFF. The chain is built from TRBV24-1 and TRBJ2-1; perhaps TRBD2 as D (5 bases). Per germline, CDR1 KGHDR and CDR2 SFDVKD. The CDR3 has 13 residues. Trimming took 9 bases from V and 8 from J, leaving 16 bases between them.

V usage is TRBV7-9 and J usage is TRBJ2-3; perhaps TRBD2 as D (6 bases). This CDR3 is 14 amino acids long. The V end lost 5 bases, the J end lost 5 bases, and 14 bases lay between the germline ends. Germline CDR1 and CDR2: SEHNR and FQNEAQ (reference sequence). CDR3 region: CASSLRGAGDTQYF. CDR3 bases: TGTGCCAGCAGCCTCCGGGGAGCGGGAGATACGCAGTATTTT.

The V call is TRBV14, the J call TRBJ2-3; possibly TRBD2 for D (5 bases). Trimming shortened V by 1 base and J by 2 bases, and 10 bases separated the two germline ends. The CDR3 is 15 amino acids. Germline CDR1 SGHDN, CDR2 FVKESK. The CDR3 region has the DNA TGTGCCAGCAGCCAAGGGCTAGCAAACACAGATACGCAGTATTTT. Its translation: CASSQGLANTDTQYF.

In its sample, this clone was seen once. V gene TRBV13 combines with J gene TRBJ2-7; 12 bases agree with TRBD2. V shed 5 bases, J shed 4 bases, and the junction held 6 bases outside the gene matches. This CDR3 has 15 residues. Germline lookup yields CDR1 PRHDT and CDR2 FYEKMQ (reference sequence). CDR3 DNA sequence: TGTGCCAGCAGCCGGGGACTAGCGGGCTCATACGAGCAGTACTTC. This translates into CASSRGLAGSYEQYF.

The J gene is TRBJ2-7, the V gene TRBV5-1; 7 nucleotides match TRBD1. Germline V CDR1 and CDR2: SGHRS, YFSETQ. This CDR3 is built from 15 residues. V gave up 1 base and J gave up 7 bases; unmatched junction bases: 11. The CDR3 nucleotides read TGCGCCAGCAGCTTGCAGGACAGGAGATCTGGTGAGCAGTACTTC. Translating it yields CASSLQDRRSGEQYF.

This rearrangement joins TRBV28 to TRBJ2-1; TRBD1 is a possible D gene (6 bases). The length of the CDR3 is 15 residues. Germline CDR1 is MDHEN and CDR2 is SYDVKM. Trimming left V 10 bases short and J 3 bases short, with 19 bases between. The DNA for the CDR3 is TGTGCCACCGAACAGGGCCATCTTAACTACAATGAGCAGTTCTTC. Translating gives CATEQGHLNYNEQFF.

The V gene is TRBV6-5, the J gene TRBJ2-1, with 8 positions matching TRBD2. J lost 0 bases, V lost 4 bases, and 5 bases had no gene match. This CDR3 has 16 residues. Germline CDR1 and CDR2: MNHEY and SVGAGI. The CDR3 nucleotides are TGTGCCAGCAGTTGGACTAGCAGAGACTCCTACAATGAGCAGTTCTTC. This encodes CASSWTSRDSYNEQFF.

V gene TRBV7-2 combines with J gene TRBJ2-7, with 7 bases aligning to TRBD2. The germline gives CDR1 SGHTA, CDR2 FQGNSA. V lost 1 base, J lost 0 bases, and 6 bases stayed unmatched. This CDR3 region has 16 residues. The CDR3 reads CASSLVGRGSSYEQYF. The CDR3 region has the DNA TGTGCCAGCAGCTTAGTTGGGCGGGGGAGCTCCTACGAGCAGTACTTC.

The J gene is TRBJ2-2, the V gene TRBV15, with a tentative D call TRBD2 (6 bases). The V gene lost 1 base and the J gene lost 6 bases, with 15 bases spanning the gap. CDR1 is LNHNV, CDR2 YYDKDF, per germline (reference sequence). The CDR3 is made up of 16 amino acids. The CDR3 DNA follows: TGTGCCACCAGCAGAGTCGGGGGTAACGGGCCCGGGGAGCTGTTTTTT. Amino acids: CATSRVGGNGPGELFF.

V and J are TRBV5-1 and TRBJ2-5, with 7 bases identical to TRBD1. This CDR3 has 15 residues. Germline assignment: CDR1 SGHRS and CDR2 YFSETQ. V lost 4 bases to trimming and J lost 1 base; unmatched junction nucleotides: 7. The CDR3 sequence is CASSPSTGIQETQYF. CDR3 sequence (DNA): TGCGCCAGCAGCCCGTCGACAGGGATCCAAGAGACCCAGTACTTC.

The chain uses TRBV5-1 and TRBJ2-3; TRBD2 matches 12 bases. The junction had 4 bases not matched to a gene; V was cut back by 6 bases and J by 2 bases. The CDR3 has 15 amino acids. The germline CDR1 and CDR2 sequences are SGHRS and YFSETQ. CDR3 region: CASKLAGGVTDTQYF. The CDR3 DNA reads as TGCGCCAGCAAGCTAGCGGGAGGGGTCACAGATACGCAGTATTTT.

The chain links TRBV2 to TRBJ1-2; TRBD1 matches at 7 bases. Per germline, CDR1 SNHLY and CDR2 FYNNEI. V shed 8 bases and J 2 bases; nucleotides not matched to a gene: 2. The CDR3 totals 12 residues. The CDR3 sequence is CASLGQNYGYTF. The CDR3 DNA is TGTGCCAGCCTGGGACAGAACTATGGCTACACCTTC.

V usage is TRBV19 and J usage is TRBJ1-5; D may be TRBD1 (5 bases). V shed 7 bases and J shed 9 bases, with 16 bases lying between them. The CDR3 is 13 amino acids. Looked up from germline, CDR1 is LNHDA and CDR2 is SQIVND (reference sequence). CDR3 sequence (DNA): TGTGCCAGTAAATTAACAGGTCCTGGGCCCCAGCATTTT. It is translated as CASKLTGPGPQHF.

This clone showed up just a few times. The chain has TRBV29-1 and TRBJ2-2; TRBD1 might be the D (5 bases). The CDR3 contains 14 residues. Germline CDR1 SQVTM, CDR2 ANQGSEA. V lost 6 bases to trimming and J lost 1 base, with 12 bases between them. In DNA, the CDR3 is TGCAGCGTCAAGCTGCAGGGGAACACCGGGGAGCTGTTTTTT. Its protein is CSVKLQGNTGELFF.

CDR3 DNA sequence: TGTGCCAGCAGCCCGGGGAGGCTCACAGATACGCAGTATTTT. This codes for CASSPGRLTDTQYF. V usage is TRBV7-9 and J usage is TRBJ2-3, with a tentative D call TRBD2 (6 bases). The CDR3 spans 14 residues. The V end was cut by 5 bases, the J end by 2 bases, with 11 bases between. CDR1 is SEHNR and CDR2 is FQNEAQ in the germline V gene (reference sequence).

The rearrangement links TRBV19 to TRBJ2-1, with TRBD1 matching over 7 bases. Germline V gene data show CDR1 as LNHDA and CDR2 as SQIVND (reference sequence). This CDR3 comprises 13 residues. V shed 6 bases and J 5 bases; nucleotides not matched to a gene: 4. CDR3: CASRSTGNNEQFF. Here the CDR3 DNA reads TGTGCCAGTAGGTCGACAGGGAACAATGAGCAGTTCTTC.

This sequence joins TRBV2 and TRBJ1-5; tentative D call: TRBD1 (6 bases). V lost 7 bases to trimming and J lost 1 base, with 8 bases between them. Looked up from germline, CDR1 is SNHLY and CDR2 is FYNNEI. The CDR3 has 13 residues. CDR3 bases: TGTGCCAGCACGGGGGGCAGCAATCAGCCCCAGCATTTT. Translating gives CASTGGSNQPQHF.

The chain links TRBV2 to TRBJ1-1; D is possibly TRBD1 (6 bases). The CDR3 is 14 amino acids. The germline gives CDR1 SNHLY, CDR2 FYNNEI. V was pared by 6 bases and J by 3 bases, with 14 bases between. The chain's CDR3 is CASRGLTGHTEAFF. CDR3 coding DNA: TGTGCCAGCAGGGGGTTAACAGGGCACACTGAAGCTTTCTTT.

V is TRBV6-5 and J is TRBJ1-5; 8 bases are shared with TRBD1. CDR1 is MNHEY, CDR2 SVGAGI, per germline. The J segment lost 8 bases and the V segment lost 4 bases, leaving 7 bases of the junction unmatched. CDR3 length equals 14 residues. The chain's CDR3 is CASSSTGGPKPQHF. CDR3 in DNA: TGTGCCAGCAGTTCTACAGGGGGACCCAAGCCCCAGCATTTT.

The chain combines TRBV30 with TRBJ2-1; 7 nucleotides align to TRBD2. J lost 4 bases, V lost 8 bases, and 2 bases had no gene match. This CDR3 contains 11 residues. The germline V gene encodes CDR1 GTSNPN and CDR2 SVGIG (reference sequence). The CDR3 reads CALAVYNEQFF. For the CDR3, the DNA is TGTGCCCTAGCGGTTTACAATGAGCAGTTCTTC.

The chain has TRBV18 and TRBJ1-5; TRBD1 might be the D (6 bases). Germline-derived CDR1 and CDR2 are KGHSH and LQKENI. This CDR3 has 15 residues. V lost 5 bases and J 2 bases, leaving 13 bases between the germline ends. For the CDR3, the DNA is TGTGCCAGCTCAACTCAGGCAGGGGGCAATCAGCCCCAGCATTTT. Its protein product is CASSTQAGGNQPQHF.

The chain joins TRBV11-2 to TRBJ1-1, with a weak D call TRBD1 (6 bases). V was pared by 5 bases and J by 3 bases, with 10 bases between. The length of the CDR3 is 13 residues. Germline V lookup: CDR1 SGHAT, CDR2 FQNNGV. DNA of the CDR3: TGTGCCAGCAGCATGGACAGTTACACTGAAGCTTTCTTT. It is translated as CASSMDSYTEAFF.

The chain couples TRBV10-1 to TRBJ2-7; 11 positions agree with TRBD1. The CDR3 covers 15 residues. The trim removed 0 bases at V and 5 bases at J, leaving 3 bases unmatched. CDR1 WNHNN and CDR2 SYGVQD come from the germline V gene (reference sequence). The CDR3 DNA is TGCGCCAGCAGTGAGTCGGGGACAGGGGGAAACGAGCAGTACTTC. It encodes CASSESGTGGNEQYF.